This TCR beta chain was obtained from a study of blood T cell repertoires in COVID-19. Study context: Specimens from acute and convalescent COVID-19 originated in the United States, Italy and Spain. Sample material is recorded as cDNA or gDNA derived from T cells, B-cell-depleted T cells, or PBMCs.

Methods used by the authors: It was from reference gene primer amplification that nucleated cell counts were estimated. Profiled with immunoSEQ multiplex PCR; TCRdb holds only in-frame clones, not every one. The DNA was the basis for D and trimming; V, J and clone size are from that table. The sample consists of tens of thousands of clones, around 83% of them appearing once. This clone has a single count. This CDR3 comprises 17 residues. With V trimmed by 4 bases and J by 4 bases, 10 bases remained unmatched. Germline CDR1 SGHRS, CDR2 YFSETQ. This clonotype was sampled from a man aged 50 to 60 with active COVID-19. The rearrangement links TRBV5-1 to TRBJ2-3; 12 bases match TRBD2. Sequences were obtained from peripheral blood. The CDR3 loop is CASSLNPSGGASDTQYF. The CDR3 DNA is TGCGCCAGCAGCCTCAACCCTAGCGGGGGGGCTTCAGATACGCAGTATTTT.